Detailed here is one T cell receptor beta chain. This sample is part of a study of PD-1 blockade in mismatch repair-deficient tumors. The CDR3 is 12 amino acids. Trimming cost V 5 bases and J 4 bases, with 6 bases left between them. Per the germline V gene, CDR1 is MDHEN and CDR2 is SYDVKM. TCRdb's table, derived via immunoSEQ multiplex PCR, lists solely in-frame clones and lacks some. The sample has around 120,000 clones; about nine tenths are singletons. This TCR was recovered from an adult with mismatch repair-deficient cancer. V gene TRBV28 combines with J gene TRBJ2-1, with D unresolved. The material was peripheral blood, obtained roughly 67 weeks after starting pembrolizumab. In nucleotides, the CDR3 is TGTGCCAGCAGTCCCGAATACAATGAGCAGTTCTTC. Amino acid sequence: CASSPEYNEQFF.